This is a list of T cell receptor beta chains from one sample in a study of shared clonotypes between healthy human individuals. The protocol was immunoSEQ multiplex PCR, while the TCRdb copy is restricted to in-frame clones and leaves out a portion. Of hundreds of thousands of clones listed, more than 95% are singletons. The source material was naive CD4+ T cells sorted from blood. Receptors were obtained from a woman between 25 and 40 years old in good health. Both conserved end residues are trimmed from each CDR3. Each record gives: D gene, CDR3 length, V gene, CDR3 protein. D genes are given only for firm matches.

TRBD1,13,TRBV4-1,ASSHPGQGLYEQY
.,12,TRBV23-1,ASSAQEVTGELF
TRBD1,13,TRBV28,ASRAAGQGVYEQY
TRBD2,18,TRBV28,ASSFLGLAGTYGSFYEQY
.,13,TRBV11-2,ASSLIGDRSNEQF
TRBD2,13,TRBV18,ASSPTTSGNNEQF
TRBD2,15,TRBV28,ASSPRGLAGPQETQY
.,14,TRBV2,ASSEVGRGPSNEQF
.,13,TRBV19,ASSIGRGGRNEQF
.,11,TRBV19,ASSIGSGGELF
TRBD1,14,TRBV5-4,ASSYATGGLHNEQF
.,13,TRBV19,ASSESGPLYNEQF
.,10,TRBV19,ASSSPAYGYT
.,13,TRBV4-1,ASSHLTGERYEQY
.,15,TRBV7-2,ASSLGGLGPGTREQY
.,12,TRBV6-5,ASSKASADSPLH
TRBD2,13,TRBV7-3,ASSPSVAGAGEQY
.,10,TRBV18,ASSPGGPEAF
.,17,TRBV4-1,ASSQEVVRTANSYNEQF
TRBD1,16,TRBV4-1,ASSQGPQGARGNQPQH
.,14,TRBV9,ASSGTDGNSGNTIY
TRBD2,13,TRBV28,ASSLAGEGMSPSL
.,10,TRBV6-1,ASTMTDGELF
.,13,TRBV27,ASSSIVGSYNEQF
.,14,TRBV15,ATSRDRDAPSSPLH
TRBD1,12,TRBV7-6,ASSRDSWNSPLH
TRBD2,13,TRBV11-2,ASSSASGTTDTQY
TRBD1,12,TRBV6-5,ASSYDRGLNEQY
TRBD1,13,TRBV10-2,ASSGRTGEYNEQF
TRBD2,13,TRBV18,ASSRLAVGTDTQY
.,12,TRBV7-2,ASSPYVVEETQY
.,11,TRBV2,ASFRTSGSEQF
TRBD2,14,TRBV7-3,ASSFSSAGNNNEQF
.,11,TRBV28,ASSATDNQPQH
.,12,TRBV7-6,ASSLEAKLGTQY
TRBD1,13,TRBV6-1,ASSETGGSYNEQF
.,8,TRBV20-1,SASADEQF
TRBD1,16,TRBV19,ASSGQGASSLSNTEAF
.,12,TRBV28,ASSSTSRGEKLF
.,12,TRBV28,ASSSRDGTYEQY
TRBD1,13,TRBV28,ASSLGTGGNQPQH
TRBD2,11,TRBV19,ASRLAGGYEQY
.,12,TRBV6-1,ASRPLVPQETQY
.,11,TRBV5-1,ASSPLPQETQY
TRBD1,13,TRBV7-2,ASSFNPGQGYGYT
.,12,TRBV15,ATSRDPDRETQY
TRBD1,10,TRBV28,ASSTGLHEQY
.,11,TRBV28,ATRTDYYNEQF
TRBD1,15,TRBV7-9,ASTPKTGGLMNTEAF
.,15,TRBV5-5,ASSLGAIKLTRTEQY
.,14,TRBV21-1,ASRGIVATQFTEAF
.,15,TRBV21-1,ASSETVGSGYSYEQY
TRBD1,14,TRBV5-5,ASSLTGTGWTDTQY
TRBD1,14,TRBV19,ASSGTGGTGANVLT
.,14,TRBV9,ASSATTGSGTGELF
.,9,TRBV19,ASTSWGEQY
.,13,TRBV30,AWKGDGTGHETQY
TRBD1,15,TRBV5-4,ASSHSGPGGPTDTQY
.,12,TRBV28,ASSLAGQSYGYT
TRBD1,13,TRBV19,ASSTTRTGSAGYT